This T cell receptor beta chain originates from a study of control samples from healthy donors and cancer patients. Measured with immunoSEQ multiplex PCR; TCRdb has only the in-frame clones, and not every one. This sample has 85,000 to 120,000 clones, with about 91% found just once. Germline trimming cut 1 base from V and 8 bases from J; bases unmatched to any gene: 9. Per germline, CDR1 MNHEY and CDR2 SMNVEV (reference sequence). The CDR3 is 15 residues long. The chain uses TRBV27 and TRBJ1-2, with 8 nucleotides matching TRBD1. The origin of this receptor is a woman younger than 30 in good health. Sequencing used blood. This chain's CDR3 is CASSLLNQGARGYTF. For the CDR3, the DNA is TGTGCCAGCAGTTTATTGAACCAGGGGGCGCGGGGCTACACCTTC.